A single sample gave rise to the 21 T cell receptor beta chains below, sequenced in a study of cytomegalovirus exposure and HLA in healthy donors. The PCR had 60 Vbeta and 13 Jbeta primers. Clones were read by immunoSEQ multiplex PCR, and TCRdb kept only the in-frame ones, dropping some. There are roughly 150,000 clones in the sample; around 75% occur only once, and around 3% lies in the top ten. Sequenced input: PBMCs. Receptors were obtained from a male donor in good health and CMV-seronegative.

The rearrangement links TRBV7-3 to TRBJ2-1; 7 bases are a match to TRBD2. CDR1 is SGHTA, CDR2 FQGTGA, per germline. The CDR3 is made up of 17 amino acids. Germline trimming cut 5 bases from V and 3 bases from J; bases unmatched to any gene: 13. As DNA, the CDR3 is TGTGCCAGCAGCCCCCGCCTAGGCGGGAGTAGCTACAATGAGCAGTTCTTC. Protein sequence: CASSPRLGGSSYNEQFF.

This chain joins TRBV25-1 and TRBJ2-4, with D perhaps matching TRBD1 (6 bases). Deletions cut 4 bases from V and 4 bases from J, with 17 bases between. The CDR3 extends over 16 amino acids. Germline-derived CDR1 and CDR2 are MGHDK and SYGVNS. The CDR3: CASSASPPGQKNIQYF. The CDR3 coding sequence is TGTGCCAGCAGTGCTAGCCCGCCCGGACAGAAAAACATTCAGTACTTC.

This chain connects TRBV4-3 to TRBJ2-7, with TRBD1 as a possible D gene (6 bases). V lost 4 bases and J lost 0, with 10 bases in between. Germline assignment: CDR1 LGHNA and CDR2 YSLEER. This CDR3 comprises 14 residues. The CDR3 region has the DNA TGCGCCAGCAGCCTGAGGGGGAACTCCTACGAGCAGTACTTC. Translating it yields CASSLRGNSYEQYF.

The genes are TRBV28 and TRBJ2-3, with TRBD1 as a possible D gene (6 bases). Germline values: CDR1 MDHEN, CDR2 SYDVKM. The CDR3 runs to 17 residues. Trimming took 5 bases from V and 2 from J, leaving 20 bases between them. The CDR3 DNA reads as TGTGCCAGCAGTCCCCTTAGGACAGCCGGGACCACAGATACGCAGTATTTT. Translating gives CASSPLRTAGTTDTQYF.

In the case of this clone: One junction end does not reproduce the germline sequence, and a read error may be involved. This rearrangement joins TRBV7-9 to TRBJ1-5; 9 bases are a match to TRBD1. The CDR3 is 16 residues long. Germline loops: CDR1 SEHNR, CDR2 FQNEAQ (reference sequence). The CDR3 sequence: CSSSRTGEGSNQPQHF. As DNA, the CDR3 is TGTTCCAGCAGCAGGACAGGGGAAGGTAGCAATCAGCCCCAGCATTTT.

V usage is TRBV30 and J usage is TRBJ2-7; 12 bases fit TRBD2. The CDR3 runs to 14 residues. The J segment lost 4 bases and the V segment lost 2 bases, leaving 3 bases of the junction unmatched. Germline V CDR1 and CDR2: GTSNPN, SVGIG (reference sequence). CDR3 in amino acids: CAWSSGTSGYEQYF. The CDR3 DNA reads TGTGCCTGGAGTTCAGGGACTAGCGGGTACGAGCAGTACTTC.

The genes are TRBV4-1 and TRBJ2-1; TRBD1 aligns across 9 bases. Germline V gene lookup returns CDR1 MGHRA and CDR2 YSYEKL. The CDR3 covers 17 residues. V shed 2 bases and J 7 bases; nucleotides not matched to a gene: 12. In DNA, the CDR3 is TGCGCCAGCAGCCAACCCCTGGGGACAGGGAGTAGGAATGAGCAGTTCTTC. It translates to CASSQPLGTGSRNEQFF.

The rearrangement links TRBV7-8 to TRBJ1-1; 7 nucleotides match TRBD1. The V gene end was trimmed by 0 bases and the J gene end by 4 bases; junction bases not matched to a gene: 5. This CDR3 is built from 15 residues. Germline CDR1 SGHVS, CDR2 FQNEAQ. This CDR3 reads CASSLADRVGTEAFF. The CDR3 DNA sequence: TGTGCCAGCAGCTTAGCAGACAGGGTAGGCACTGAAGCTTTCTTT.

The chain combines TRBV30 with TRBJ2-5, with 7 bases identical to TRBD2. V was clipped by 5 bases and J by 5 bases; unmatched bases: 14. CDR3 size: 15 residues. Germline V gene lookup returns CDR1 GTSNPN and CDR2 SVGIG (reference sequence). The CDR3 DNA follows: TGTGCCTGGGGGGGAGGTACCCCCGGGGGGGAGACCCAGTACTTC. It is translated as CAWGGGTPGGETQYF.

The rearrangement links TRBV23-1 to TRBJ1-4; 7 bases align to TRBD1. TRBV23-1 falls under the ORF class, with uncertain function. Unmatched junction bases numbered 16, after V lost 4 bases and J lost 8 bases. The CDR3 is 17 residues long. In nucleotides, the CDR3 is TGCGCCAGCAGTCCCGAAGGGACAGCGTGGGGGAACGAAAAACTGTTTTTT. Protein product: CASSPEGTAWGNEKLFF.

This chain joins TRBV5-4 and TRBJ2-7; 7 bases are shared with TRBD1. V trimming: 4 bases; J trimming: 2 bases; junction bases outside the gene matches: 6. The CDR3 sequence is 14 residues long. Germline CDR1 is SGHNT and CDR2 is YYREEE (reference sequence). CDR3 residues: CASSAPGTAYEQYF. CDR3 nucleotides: TGTGCCAGCAGCGCCCCCGGGACAGCCTACGAGCAGTACTTC.

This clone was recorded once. The CDR3 region is CASSPNSQETQYF. The CDR3 nucleotides are TGTGCCAGCTCACCAAACAGTCAAGAGACCCAGTACTTC. This sequence joins TRBV18 and TRBJ2-5; D gene unclear. Germline values: CDR1 KGHSH, CDR2 LQKENI. This CDR3 is built from 13 residues. Trimming shortened V by 2 bases and J by 2 bases, and 6 bases separated the two germline ends.

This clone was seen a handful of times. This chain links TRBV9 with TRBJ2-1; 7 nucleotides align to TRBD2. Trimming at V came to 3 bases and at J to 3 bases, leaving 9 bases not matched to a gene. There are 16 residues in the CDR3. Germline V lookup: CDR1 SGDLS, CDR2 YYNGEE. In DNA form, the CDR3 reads TGTGCCAGCAGCGCCTCAGGAGCGGGGAACTACAATGAGCAGTTCTTC. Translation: CASSASGAGNYNEQFF. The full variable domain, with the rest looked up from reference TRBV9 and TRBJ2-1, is DSGVTQTPKHLITATGQRVTLRCSPRSGDLSVYWYQQSLDQGLQFLIQYYNGEERAKGNILERFSAQQFPDLHSELNLSSLELGDSALYFCASSASGAGNYNEQFFGPGTRLTVL.

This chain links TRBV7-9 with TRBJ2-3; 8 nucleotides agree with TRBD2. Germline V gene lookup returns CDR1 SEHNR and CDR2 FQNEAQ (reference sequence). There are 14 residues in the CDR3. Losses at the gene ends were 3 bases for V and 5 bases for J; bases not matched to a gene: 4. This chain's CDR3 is CASSFSGAGDTQYF. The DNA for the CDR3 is TGTGCCAGCAGCTTTAGCGGGGCCGGAGATACGCAGTATTTT.

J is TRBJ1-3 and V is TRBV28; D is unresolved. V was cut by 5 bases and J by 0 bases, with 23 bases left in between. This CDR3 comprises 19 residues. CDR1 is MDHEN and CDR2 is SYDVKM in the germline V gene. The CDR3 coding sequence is TGTGCCAGCAGTACGCCAACCCCGTCCCGGGGTTACTCTGGAAACACCATATATTTT. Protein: CASSTPTPSRGYSGNTIYF.

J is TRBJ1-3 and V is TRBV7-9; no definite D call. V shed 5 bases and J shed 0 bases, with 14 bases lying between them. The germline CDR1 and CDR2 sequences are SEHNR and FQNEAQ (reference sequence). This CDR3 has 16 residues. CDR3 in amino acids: CASSTLRLYSGNTIYF. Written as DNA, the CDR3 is TGTGCCAGCAGCACCCTTCGACTATACTCTGGAAACACCATATATTTT.

CDR3 sequence (DNA): TGTGCCAGTACCCGGACAGGGTCCTACGAGCAGTACTTC. Translating gives CASTRTGSYEQYF. This chain uses TRBV19 with TRBJ2-7; the match to TRBD1 covers 8 bases. Germline V lookup: CDR1 LNHDA, CDR2 SQIVND (reference sequence). The CDR3 has 13 residues. Losses at the gene ends were 7 bases for V and 1 base for J; bases not matched to a gene: 3. Full variable domain (rest looked up from reference TRBV19 and TRBJ2-7): DGGITQSPKYLFRKEGQNVTLSCEQNLNHDAMYWYRQDPGQGLRLIYYSQIVNDFQKGDIAEGYSVSREKKESFPLTVTSAQKNPTAFYLCASTRTGSYEQYFGPGTRLTVT.

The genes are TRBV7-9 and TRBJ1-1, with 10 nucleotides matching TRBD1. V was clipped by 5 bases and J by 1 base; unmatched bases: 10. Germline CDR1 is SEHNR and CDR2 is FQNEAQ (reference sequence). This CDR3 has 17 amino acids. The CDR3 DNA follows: TGTGCCAGCAGCCCAGGAGGGACAGGGGCAGCGAACACTGAAGCTTTCTTT. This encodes CASSPGGTGAANTEAFF.

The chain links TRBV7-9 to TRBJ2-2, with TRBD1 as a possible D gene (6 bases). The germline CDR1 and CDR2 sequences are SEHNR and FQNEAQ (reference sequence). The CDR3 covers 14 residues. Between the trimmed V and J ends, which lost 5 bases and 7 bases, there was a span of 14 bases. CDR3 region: CASSPPVRGGELFF. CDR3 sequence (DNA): TGTGCCAGCAGCCCCCCAGTCAGGGGCGGGGAGCTGTTTTTT.

DNA for the CDR3: TGTGCCAGCAGACTGGGACACCCTTACGAGCAGTACTTC. It yields the protein CASRLGHPYEQYF. V and J are TRBV28 and TRBJ2-7; D might be TRBD1 (6 bases). This CDR3 has 13 amino acids. In germline, CDR1 is MDHEN, CDR2 SYDVKM. V was trimmed by 6 bases and J by 4 bases, leaving 13 bases between them.

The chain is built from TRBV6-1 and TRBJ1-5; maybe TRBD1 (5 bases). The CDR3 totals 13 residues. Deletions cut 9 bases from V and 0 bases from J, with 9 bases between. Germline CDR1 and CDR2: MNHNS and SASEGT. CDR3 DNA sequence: TGTGCCAGTACACAGGATAGCAATCAGCCCCAGCATTTT. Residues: CASTQDSNQPQHF.